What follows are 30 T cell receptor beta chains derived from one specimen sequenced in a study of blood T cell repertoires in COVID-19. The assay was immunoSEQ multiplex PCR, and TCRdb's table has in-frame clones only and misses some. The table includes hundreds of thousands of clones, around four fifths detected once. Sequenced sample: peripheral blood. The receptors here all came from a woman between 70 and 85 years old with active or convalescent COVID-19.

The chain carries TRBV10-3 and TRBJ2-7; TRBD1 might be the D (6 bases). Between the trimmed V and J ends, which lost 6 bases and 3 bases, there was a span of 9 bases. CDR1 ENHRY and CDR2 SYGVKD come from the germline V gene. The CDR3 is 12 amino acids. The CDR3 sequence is CAIRETGYEQYF. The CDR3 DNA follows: TGTGCCATCAGAGAGACAGGCTACGAGCAGTACTTC.

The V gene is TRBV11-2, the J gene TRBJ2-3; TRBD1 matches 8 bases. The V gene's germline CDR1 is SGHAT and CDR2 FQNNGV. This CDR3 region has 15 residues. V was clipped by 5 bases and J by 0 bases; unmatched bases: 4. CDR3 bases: TGTGCCAGCAGCGGACAGGGTATCAGCACAGATACGCAGTATTTT. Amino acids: CASSGQGISTDTQYF.

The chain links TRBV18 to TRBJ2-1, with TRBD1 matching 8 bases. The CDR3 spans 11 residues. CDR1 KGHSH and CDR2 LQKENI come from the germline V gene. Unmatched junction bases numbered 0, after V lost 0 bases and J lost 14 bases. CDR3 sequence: CASSPPGQEFF. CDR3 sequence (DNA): TGTGCCAGCTCACCACCGGGACAGGAGTTCTTC. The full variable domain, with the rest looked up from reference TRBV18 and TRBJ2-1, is NAGVMQNPRHLVRRRGQEARLRCSPMKGHSHVYWYRQLPEEGLKFMVYLQKENIIDESGMPKERFSAEFPKEGPSILRIQQVVRGDSAAYFCASSPPGQEFFGPGTRLTVL.

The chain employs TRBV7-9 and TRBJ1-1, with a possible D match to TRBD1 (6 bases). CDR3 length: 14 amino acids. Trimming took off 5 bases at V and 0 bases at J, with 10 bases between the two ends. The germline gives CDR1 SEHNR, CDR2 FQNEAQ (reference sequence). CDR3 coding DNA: TGTGCCAGCAGCAAACAGGGTATGAACACTGAAGCTTTCTTT. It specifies CASSKQGMNTEAFF. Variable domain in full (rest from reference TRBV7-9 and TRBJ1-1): DTGVSQNPRHKITKRGQNVTFRCDPISEHNRLYWYRQTLGQGPEFLTYFQNEAQLEKSRLLSDRFSAERPKGSFSTLEIQRTEQGDSAMYLCASSKQGMNTEAFFGQGTRLTVV.

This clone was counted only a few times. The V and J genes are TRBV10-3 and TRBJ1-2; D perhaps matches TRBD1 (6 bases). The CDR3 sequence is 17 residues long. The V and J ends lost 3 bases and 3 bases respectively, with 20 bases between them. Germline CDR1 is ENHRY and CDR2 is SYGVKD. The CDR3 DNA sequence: TGTGCCATCAGTGATTGGCAGGGGCTGTGGATTGACTATGGCTACACCTTC. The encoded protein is CAISDWQGLWIDYGYTF.

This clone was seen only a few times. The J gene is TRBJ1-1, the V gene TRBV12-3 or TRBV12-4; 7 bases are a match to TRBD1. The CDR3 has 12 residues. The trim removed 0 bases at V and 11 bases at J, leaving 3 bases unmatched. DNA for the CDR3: TGTGCCAGCAGTTTAGCGGAGGGGGCGGCTTTCTTT. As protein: CASSLAEGAAFF.

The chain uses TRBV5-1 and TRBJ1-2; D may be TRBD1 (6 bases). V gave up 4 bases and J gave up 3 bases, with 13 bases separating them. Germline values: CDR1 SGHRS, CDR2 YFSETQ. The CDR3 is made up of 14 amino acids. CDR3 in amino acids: CASSAAQGYYGYTF. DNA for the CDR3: TGCGCCAGCAGCGCGGCACAGGGCTACTATGGCTACACCTTC.

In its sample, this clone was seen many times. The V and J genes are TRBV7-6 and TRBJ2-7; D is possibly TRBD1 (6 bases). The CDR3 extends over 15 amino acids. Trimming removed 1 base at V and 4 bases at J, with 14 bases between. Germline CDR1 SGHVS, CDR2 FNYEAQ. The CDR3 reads CASSLETGQRYEQYF. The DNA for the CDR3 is TGTGCCAGCAGCTTAGAAACGGGACAACGATACGAGCAGTACTTC.

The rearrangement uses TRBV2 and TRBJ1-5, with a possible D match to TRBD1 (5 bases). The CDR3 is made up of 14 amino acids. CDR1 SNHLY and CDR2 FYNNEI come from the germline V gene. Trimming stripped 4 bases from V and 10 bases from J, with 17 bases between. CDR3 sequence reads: CASSGSVKGLPQHF. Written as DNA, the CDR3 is TGTGCCAGCAGTGGTTCCGTCAAGGGACTCCCCCAGCATTTT.

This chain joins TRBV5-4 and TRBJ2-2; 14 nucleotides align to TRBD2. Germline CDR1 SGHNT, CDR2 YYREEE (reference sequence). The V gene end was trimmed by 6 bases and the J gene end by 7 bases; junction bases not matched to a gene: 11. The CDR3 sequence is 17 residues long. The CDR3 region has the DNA TGTGCCAGCAAGGGCGGGACTAGCGGGAGCGAGAGCGGGGAGCTGTTTTTT. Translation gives CASKGGTSGSESGELFF.

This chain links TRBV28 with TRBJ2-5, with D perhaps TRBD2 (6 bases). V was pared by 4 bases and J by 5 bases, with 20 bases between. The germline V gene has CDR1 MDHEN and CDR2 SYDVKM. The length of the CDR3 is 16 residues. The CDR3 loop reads CASSSTHFGGRETQYF. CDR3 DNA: TGTGCCAGCAGTTCCACCCACTTCGGGGGTAGGGAGACCCAGTACTTC.

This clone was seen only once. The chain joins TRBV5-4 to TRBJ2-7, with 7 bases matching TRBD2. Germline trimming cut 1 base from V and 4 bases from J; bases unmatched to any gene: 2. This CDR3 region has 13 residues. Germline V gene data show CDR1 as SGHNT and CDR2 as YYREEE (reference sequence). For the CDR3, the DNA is TGTGCCAGCAGCTTGCAGGGAGGGTACGAGCAGTACTTC. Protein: CASSLQGGYEQYF.

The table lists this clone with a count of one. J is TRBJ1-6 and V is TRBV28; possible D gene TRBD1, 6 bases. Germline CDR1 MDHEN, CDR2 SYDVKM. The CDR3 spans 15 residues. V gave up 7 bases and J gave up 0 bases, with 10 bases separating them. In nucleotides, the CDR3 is TGTGCCAGCAAGGGGGGGAGCTCCTATAATTCACCCCTCCACTTT. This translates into CASKGGSSYNSPLHF. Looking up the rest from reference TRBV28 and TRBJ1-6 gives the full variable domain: DVKVTQSSRYLVKRTGEKVFLECVQDMDHENMFWYRQDPGLGLRLIYFSYDVKMKEKGDIPEGYSVSREKKERFSLILESASTNQTSMYLCASKGGSSYNSPLHFGNGTRLTVT.

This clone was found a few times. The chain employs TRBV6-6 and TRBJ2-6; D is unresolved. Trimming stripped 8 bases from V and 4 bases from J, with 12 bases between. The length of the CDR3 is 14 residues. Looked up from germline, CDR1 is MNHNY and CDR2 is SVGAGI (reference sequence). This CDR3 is CASVNRYGANVLTF. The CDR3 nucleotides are TGTGCCAGCGTTAACAGATACGGGGCCAACGTCCTGACTTTC.

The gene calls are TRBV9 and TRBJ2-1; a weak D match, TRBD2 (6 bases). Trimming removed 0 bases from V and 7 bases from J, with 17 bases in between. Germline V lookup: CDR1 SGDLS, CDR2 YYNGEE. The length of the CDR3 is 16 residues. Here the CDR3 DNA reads TGTGCCAGCAGCGTAGTTGGGGGGTGGGATACAAATGAGCAGTTCTTC. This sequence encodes CASSVVGGWDTNEQFF.

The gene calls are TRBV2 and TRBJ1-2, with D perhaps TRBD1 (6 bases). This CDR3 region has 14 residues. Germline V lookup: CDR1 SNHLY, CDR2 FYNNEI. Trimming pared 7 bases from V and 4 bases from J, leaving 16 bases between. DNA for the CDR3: TGTGCCAGCACCGCCAGGGGCGGTCCCTATGGCTACACCTTC. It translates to CASTARGGPYGYTF.

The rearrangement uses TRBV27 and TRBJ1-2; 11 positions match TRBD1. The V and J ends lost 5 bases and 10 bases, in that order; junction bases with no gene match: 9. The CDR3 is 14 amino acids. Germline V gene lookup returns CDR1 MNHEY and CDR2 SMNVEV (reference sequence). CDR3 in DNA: TGTGCCAGCAGTCCCTCACAGGACAGGGGGCTCTACACCTTC. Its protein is CASSPSQDRGLYTF.

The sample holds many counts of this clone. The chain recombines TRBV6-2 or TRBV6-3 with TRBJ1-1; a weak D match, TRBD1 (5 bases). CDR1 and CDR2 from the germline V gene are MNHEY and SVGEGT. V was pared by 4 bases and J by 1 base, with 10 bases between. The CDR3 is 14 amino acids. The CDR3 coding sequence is TGTGCCAGCAGTTTCAAGGGGCAGAACACTGAAGCTTTCTTT. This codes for CASSFKGQNTEAFF.

CDR3 in DNA: TGTGCCAGCAGTGAAGGGAGGCAAAACCTCTTCGAGCAGTACTTC. It translates to CASSEGRQNLFEQYF. The chain is built from TRBV2 and TRBJ2-7; weak D call: TRBD2 (5 bases). The germline V and J ends were trimmed by 1 base and 6 bases, with 16 bases remaining between them. CDR3 length: 15 amino acids. CDR1 is SNHLY and CDR2 is FYNNEI in the germline V gene.

In DNA, the CDR3 is TGTGCCAGCAGCTCCCGAGGGACAGGAGAGAACACTGAAGCTTTCTTT. Protein: CASSSRGTGENTEAFF. This chain uses TRBV7-6 with TRBJ1-1; 8 nucleotides line up with TRBD1. V was pared by 4 bases and J by 1 base, with 8 bases of the junction left unmatched. The CDR3 extends over 16 amino acids. Germline V CDR1 and CDR2: SGHVS, FNYEAQ.

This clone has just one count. CDR3 sequence reads: CASSPLGGVQETQYF. CDR3 nucleotide sequence: TGTGCCAGCTCACCATTAGGCGGGGTCCAAGAGACCCAGTACTTC. This rearrangement joins TRBV18 to TRBJ2-5; D is perhaps TRBD2 (6 bases). From germline, CDR1 is KGHSH and CDR2 LQKENI. Trimming took off 2 bases at V and 1 base at J, with 11 bases between the two ends. The CDR3 has 15 amino acids.

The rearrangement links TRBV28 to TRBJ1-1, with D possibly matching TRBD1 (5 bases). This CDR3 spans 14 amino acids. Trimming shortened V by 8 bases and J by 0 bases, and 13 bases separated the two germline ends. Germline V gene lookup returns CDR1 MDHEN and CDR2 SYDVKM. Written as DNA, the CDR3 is TGTGCCAGCTTCCCGGGACTAATGAACACTGAAGCTTTCTTT. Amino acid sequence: CASFPGLMNTEAFF.

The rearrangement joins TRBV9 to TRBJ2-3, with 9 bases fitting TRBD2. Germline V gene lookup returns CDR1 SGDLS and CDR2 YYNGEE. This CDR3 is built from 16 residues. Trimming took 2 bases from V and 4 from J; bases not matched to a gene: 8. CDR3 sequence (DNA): TGTGCCAGCAGCGTGGCTAGCGGGATAGGGTCAGATACGCAGTATTTT. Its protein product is CASSVASGIGSDTQYF.

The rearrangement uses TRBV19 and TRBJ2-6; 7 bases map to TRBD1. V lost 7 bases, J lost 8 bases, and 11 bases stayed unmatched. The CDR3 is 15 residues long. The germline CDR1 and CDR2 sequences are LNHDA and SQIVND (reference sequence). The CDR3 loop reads CASTPPGTDSNVLTF. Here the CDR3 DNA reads TGTGCCAGTACCCCACCCGGGACAGACTCCAACGTCCTGACTTTC.

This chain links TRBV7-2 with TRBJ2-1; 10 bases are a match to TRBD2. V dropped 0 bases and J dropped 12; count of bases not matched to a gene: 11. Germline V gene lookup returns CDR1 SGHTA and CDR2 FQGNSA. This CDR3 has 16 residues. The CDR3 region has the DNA TGTGCCAGCAGCTTAGCTGGTCTAGCGGGGGCTGGGTTGCAGTTCTTC. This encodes CASSLAGLAGAGLQFF.

The CDR3, as DNA: TGTGCCAGCAGCGAAAAGACAGGGGGGGTCGGGACCCAGTACTTC. Protein sequence: CASSEKTGGVGTQYF. The rearrangement uses TRBV5-4 and TRBJ2-5, with 9 bases matching TRBD1. This CDR3 region has 15 residues. V lost 4 bases to trimming and J lost 7 bases; unmatched junction nucleotides: 11. Germline V gives CDR1 SGHNT, CDR2 YYREEE (reference sequence). Looking up the rest from reference TRBV5-4 and TRBJ2-5 gives the full variable domain: ETGVTQSPTHLIKTRGQQVTLRCSSQSGHNTVSWYQQALGQGPQFIFQYYREEENGRGNFPPRFSGLQFPNYSSELNVNALELDDSALYLCASSEKTGGVGTQYFGPGTRLLVL.

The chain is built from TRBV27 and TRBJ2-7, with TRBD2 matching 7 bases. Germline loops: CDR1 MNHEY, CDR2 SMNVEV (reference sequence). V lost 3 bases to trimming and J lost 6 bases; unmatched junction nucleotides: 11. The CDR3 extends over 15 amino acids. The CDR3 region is CASSLGGRTPGEQYF. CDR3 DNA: TGTGCCAGCAGTTTGGGCGGGAGAACCCCCGGCGAGCAGTACTTC.

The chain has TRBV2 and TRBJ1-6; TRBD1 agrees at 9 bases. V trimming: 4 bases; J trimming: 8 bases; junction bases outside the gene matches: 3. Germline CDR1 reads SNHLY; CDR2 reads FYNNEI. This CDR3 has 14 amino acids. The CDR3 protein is CASSGDREYSPLHF. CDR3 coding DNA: TGTGCCAGCAGTGGGGACAGGGAGTATTCACCCCTCCACTTT.

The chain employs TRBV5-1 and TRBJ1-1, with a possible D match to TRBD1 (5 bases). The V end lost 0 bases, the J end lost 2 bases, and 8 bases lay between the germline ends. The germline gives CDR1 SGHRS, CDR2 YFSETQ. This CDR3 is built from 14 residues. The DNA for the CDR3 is TGCGCCAGCAGCTTGGCCAGGGCCAACACTGAAGCTTTCTTT. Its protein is CASSLARANTEAFF. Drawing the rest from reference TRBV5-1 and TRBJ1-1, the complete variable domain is KAGVTQTPRYLIKTRGQQVTLSCSPISGHRSVSWYQQTPGQGLQFLFEYFSETQRNKGNFPGRFSGRQFSNSRSEMNVSTLELGDSALYLCASSLARANTEAFFGQGTRLTVV.

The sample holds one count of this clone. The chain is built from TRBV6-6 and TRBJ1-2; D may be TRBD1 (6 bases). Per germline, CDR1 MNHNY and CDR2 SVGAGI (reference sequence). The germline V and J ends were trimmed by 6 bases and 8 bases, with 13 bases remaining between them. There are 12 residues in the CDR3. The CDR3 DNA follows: TGTGCCAGCAGCTATGTGACAGGCGGCTACACCTTC. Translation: CASSYVTGGYTF.